The clone carrying this T cell receptor beta chain was observed many times. Its antigen is not identified. Unique molecular identifiers were added to individual cDNA molecules. MiXCR, applied by TCRdb to the 5' RACE reads, yields one record per CDR3 protein. Of roughly 83,000 distinct CDR3 sequences in the sample, less than 11% were seen once. Germline loops: CDR1 SGHVS, CDR2 FQNEAQ. CDR3 size: 12 residues. V trimming: 2 bases; J trimming: 12 bases; junction bases outside the gene matches: 6. This record comes from a study of early T cells in non-severe SARS-CoV-2 infection. Looking at the study overall: Chains from this unsorted whole-blood bulk RNA could not be paired. The study's findings and limits: VDJdb-based annotation leaned toward anti-spike CD8 responses and missed private and CD4 specificities.

The chain couples TRBV7-8 to TRBJ1-2; 7 bases fit TRBD1. The receptor's source is an adult who was a healthcare worker with PCR-confirmed SARS-CoV-2 infection or an uninfected control (not recorded which). The sequencing here drew on whole blood, taken at baseline. The chain's CDR3 is CASSLTTGINTF. CDR3 in DNA: TGTGCCAGCAGCTTAACGACAGGGATCAACACCTTC.